One and the same sample provided the 3 T cell receptor beta chains below, sequenced in a study of beta chain features in type 1 diabetes. Overall study findings and caveats: Among all four CD4+ subsets, Type 1 diabetes patients had TCRB CDR3s that were moderately but significantly shorter.

Of the isolated RNA, all was reverse transcribed, and so the sequenced material was expressed TCRB transcripts. Profiling relied on immunoSEQ multiplex PCR, and the TCRdb table lists in-frame clones only, not all of them. The sample holds about 160,000 clones, about 8.1% seen once. Which antigens these TCRs recognize remains unknown. Material: central memory CD4+ T cells from blood. Source of these receptors: a woman between 18 and 29 years old with type 1 diabetes.

There are a few counts of this clone. The chain links TRBV25-1 to TRBJ1-6; possible D gene TRBD1, 6 bases. Germline V gene sequence: CDR1 MGHDK, CDR2 SYGVNS. V lost 8 bases and J lost 0, with 14 bases in between. The CDR3 is 16 residues long. For the CDR3, the DNA is TGTGCCAGCCAGGACAGCTCTAGCTCCTATAATTCACCCCTCCACTTT. It yields the protein CASQDSSSSYNSPLHF.

This clone was recorded a few times. V is TRBV4-2 and J is TRBJ2-5; possibly TRBD1 for D (5 bases). Germline V CDR1 and CDR2: LGHNA, YNFKEQ. V lost 1 base and J lost 4, with 19 bases in between. CDR3 length: 17 residues. In DNA, the CDR3 is TGTGCCAGCAGCCAAGGACCCAGCAGGGCCGACGGAGAGACCCAGTACTTC. Amino acid sequence: CASSQGPSRADGETQYF.

The sample holds a few counts of this clone. Other DNA sequences within the sample encode an identical CDR3. The chain carries TRBV9 and TRBJ2-3, with 11 bases lining up with TRBD2. Germline V gene lookup returns CDR1 SGDLS and CDR2 YYNGEE. CDR3 size: 17 residues. V was clipped by 0 bases and J by 2 bases; unmatched bases: 5. CDR3: CASSVGASGGLTDTQYF. CDR3 nucleotides: TGTGCCAGCAGCGTAGGAGCTAGCGGGGGGCTCACAGATACGCAGTATTTT.